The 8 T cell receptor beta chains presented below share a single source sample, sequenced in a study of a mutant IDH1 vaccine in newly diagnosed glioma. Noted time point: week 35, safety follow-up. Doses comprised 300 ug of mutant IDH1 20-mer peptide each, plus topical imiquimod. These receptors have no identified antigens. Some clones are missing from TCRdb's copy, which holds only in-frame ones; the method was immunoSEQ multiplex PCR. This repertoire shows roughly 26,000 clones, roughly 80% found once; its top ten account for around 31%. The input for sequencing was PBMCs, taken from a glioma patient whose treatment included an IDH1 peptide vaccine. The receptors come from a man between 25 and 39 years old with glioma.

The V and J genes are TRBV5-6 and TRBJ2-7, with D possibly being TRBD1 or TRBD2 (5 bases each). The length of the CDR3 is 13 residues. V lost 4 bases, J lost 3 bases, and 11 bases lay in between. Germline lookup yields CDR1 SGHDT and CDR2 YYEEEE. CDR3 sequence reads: CASSIGTFYEQYF. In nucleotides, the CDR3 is TGTGCCAGCAGCATCGGGACCTTCTACGAGCAGTACTTC.

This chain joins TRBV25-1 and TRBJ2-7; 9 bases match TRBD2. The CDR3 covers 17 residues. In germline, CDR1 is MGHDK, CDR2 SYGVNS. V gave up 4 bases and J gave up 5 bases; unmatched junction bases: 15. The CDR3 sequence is CASSGHRPAGGFNEQYF. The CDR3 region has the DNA TGTGCCAGCAGTGGTCATCGCCCAGCGGGAGGTTTCAACGAGCAGTACTTC.

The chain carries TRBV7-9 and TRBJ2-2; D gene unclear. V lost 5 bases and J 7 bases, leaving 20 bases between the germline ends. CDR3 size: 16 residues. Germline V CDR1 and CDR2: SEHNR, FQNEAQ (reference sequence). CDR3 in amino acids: CASSPTRSTLGGELFF. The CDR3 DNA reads TGTGCCAGCAGCCCCACCCGAAGCACCCTAGGCGGGGAGCTGTTTTTT.

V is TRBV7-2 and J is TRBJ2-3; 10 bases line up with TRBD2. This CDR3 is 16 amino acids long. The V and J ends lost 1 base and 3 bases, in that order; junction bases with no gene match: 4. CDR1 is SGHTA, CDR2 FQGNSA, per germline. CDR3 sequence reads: CASSLVDSGGTDTQYF. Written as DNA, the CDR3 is TGTGCCAGCAGCTTAGTTGATAGCGGGGGGACAGATACGCAGTATTTT.

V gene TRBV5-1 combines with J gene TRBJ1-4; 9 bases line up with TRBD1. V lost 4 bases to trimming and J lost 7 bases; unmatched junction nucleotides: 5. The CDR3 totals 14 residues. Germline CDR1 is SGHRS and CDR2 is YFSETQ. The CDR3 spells CASSSGTGLEKLFF. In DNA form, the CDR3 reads TGCGCCAGCAGCAGCGGGACAGGGCTTGAAAAACTGTTTTTT.

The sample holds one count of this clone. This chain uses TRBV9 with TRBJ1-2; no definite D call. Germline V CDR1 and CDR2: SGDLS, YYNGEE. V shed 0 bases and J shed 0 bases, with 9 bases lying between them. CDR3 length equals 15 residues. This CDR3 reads CASSVGSGANYGYTF. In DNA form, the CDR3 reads TGTGCCAGCAGCGTAGGTAGCGGAGCTAACTATGGCTACACCTTC.

This chain's CDR3 is CASSSYTGTGRPNEQFF. The CDR3 coding sequence is TGTGCCAGCAGCTCCTATACTGGGACAGGGAGGCCAAATGAGCAGTTCTTC. The rearrangement links TRBV7-9 to TRBJ2-1; 9 nucleotides line up with TRBD1. V gave up 4 bases and J gave up 7 bases; unmatched junction bases: 14. The CDR3 has 17 amino acids. From germline, CDR1 is SEHNR and CDR2 FQNEAQ (reference sequence).

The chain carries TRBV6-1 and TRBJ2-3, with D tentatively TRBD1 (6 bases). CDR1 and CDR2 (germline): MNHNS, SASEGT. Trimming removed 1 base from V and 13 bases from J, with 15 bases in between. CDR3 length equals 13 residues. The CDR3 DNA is TGTGCCAGCAGTGAAGGGGACACGTTTGGGGAGTATTTT. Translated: CASSEGDTFGEYF.